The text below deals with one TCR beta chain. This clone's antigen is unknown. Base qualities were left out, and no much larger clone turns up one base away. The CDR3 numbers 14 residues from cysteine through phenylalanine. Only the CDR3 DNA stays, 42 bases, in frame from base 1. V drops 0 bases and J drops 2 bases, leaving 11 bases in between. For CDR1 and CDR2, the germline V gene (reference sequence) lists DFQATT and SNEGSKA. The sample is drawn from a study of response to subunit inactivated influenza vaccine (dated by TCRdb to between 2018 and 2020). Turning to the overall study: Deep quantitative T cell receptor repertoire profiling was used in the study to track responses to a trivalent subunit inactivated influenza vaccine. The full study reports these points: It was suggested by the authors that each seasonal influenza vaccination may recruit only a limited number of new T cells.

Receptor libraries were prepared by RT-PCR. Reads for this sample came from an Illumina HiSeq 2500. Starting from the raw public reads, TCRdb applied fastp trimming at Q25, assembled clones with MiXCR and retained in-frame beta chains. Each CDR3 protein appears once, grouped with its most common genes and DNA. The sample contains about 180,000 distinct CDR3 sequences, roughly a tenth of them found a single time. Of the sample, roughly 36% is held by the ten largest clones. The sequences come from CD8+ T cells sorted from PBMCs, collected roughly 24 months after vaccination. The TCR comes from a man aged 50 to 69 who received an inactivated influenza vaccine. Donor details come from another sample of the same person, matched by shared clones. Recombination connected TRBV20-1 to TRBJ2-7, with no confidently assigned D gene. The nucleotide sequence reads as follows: TGCAGTGCTAGAGATGGTAGCCGAGCCTACGAGCAGTACTTC. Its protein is CSARDGSRAYEQYF.